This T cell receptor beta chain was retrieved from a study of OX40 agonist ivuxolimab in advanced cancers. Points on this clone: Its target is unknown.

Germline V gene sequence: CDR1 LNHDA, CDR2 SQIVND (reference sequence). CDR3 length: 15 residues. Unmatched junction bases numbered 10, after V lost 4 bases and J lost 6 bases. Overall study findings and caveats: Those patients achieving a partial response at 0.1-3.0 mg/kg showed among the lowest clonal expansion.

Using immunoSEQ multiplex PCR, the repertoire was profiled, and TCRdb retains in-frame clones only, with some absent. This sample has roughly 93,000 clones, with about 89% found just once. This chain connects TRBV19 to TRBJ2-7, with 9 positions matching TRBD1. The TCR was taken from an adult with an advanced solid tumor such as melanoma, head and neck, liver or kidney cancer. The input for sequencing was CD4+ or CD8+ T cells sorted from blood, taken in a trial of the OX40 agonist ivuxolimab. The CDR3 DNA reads TGTGCCAGTAGTACTCCGGGACAGGGTTATCTCGAGCAGTACTTC. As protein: CASSTPGQGYLEQYF.